The 19 T cell receptor beta chains in this list originate from one sample, sequenced in a study of graft-versus-host responses after intestinal transplantation. The assay was immunoSEQ multiplex PCR, and TCRdb's table has in-frame clones only and misses some. The repertoire holds nearly 95,000 clones, with about 92% as singletons. No antigen has been identified for these receptors. The sequences come from unstimulated CD8+ T cells sorted from spleen or lymph node cells, collected before intestinal transplant. Source of these receptors: a human donor who received an intestinal transplant.

This clone was observed once. The sample holds other DNA sequences that translate to the same CDR3. The V and J genes are TRBV9 and TRBJ2-1; TRBD2 matches at 9 bases. V lost 0 bases, J lost 4 bases, and 2 bases stayed unmatched. Germline-derived CDR1 and CDR2 are SGDLS and YYNGEE. This CDR3 region has 15 residues. CDR3 region: CASSVEAGGYNEQFF. CDR3 in DNA: TGTGCCAGCAGCGTAGAGGCGGGGGGGTACAATGAGCAGTTCTTC.

J is TRBJ1-2 and V is TRBV27; 9 nucleotides align to TRBD1. The CDR3 runs to 16 residues. J was trimmed by 8 bases and V by 0 bases; bases with no gene match: 10. In germline, CDR1 is MNHEY, CDR2 SMNVEV (reference sequence). Written as DNA, the CDR3 is TGTGCCAGCAGTTTATCCAAACAGGGGGCGAGAAGCGGCTACACCTTC. It yields the protein CASSLSKQGARSGYTF.

The V and J genes are TRBV4-1 and TRBJ2-1; 10 positions match TRBD1. Germline trimming cut 1 base from V and 8 bases from J; bases unmatched to any gene: 8. The CDR3 is 16 amino acids. In germline, CDR1 is MGHRA, CDR2 YSYEKL. Written as DNA, the CDR3 is TGCGCCAGCAGCCAAGGGGGGACAGGGGATCCCTATGAGCAGTTCTTC. Translating gives CASSQGGTGDPYEQFF.

The V call is TRBV7-2, the J call TRBJ2-1; D unclear. V lost 3 bases to trimming and J lost 10 bases, with 16 bases between them. Germline CDR1 and CDR2: SGHTA and FQGNSA. The CDR3 has 14 amino acids. The CDR3 DNA reads TGTGCCAGCAGCTTTTGGCTTTCCGGCGGCGAGCAGTTCTTC. Protein sequence: CASSFWLSGGEQFF.

The V gene is TRBV6-5, the J gene TRBJ1-3; 10 bases fit TRBD1. The CDR3 consists of 15 residues. The germline CDR1 and CDR2 sequences are MNHEY and SVGAGI. V trimming: 5 bases; J trimming: 4 bases; junction bases outside the gene matches: 5. The CDR3 reads CASSTDRGLGNTIYF. For the CDR3, the DNA is TGTGCCAGCAGTACAGACAGGGGGCTAGGAAACACCATATATTTT.

The rearrangement joins TRBV15 to TRBJ1-1; 7 bases are a match to TRBD1. CDR1 LNHNV and CDR2 YYDKDF come from the germline V gene (reference sequence). V was clipped by 4 bases and J by 4 bases; unmatched bases: 3. CDR3 length: 13 residues. The CDR3 DNA reads as TGTGCCACCAGCAAGGGGACAGCCACTGAAGCTTTCTTT. It specifies CATSKGTATEAFF.

This chain uses TRBV5-1 with TRBJ2-2, with D possibly matching TRBD1 (5 bases). The germline gives CDR1 SGHRS, CDR2 YFSETQ. Trimming took off 0 bases at V and 4 bases at J, with 10 bases between the two ends. The CDR3 contains 15 residues. The CDR3 DNA sequence: TGCGCCAGCAGCTTGGACAGGTTCGGCACCGGGGAGCTGTTTTTT. Protein: CASSLDRFGTGELFF. Looking up the rest from reference TRBV5-1 and TRBJ2-2 gives the full variable domain: KAGVTQTPRYLIKTRGQQVTLSCSPISGHRSVSWYQQTPGQGLQFLFEYFSETQRNKGNFPGRFSGRQFSNSRSEMNVSTLELGDSALYLCASSLDRFGTGELFFGEGSRLTVL.

The rearrangement joins TRBV30 to TRBJ1-5, with D possibly being TRBD1 (5 bases). CDR1 is GTSNPN and CDR2 is SVGIG in the germline V gene (reference sequence). The CDR3 sequence is 16 residues long. Trimming left V 1 base short and J 3 bases short, with 16 bases between. The CDR3 DNA follows: TGTGCCTGGAGTGACACCCAGGGCGCCCTCAATCAGCCCCAGCATTTT. This translates into CAWSDTQGALNQPQHF.

The rearrangement joins TRBV7-2 to TRBJ2-3; TRBD2 agrees at 15 bases. Unmatched junction bases numbered 8, after V lost 5 bases and J lost 5 bases. Germline V CDR1 and CDR2: SGHTA, FQGNSA. The CDR3 spans 17 residues. CDR3 sequence reads: CASSHRTSGGVKDTQYF. Here the CDR3 DNA reads TGTGCCAGCAGCCACCGGACTAGCGGGGGGGTGAAAGATACGCAGTATTTT.

This rearrangement joins TRBV19 to TRBJ1-5; possibly TRBD1 for D (6 bases). CDR1 is LNHDA, CDR2 SQIVND, per germline (reference sequence). The length of the CDR3 is 14 residues. The V end lost 4 bases, the J end lost 4 bases, and 11 bases lay between the germline ends. CDR3 nucleotide sequence: TGTGCCAGTAGTACGCCAGGGGTTAATCAGCCCCAGCATTTT. Translated, it gives CASSTPGVNQPQHF.

This chain joins TRBV7-9 and TRBJ2-3, with 10 bases aligning to TRBD2. The V and J ends lost 1 base and 2 bases, in that order; junction bases with no gene match: 3. This CDR3 is built from 16 residues. Germline V gives CDR1 SEHNR, CDR2 FQNEAQ (reference sequence). CDR3 sequence: CASSLEGTSATDTQYF. CDR3 nucleotides: TGTGCCAGCAGCTTAGAAGGGACTAGCGCCACAGATACGCAGTATTTT.

This clone was found once. The chain recombines TRBV29-1 with TRBJ2-1; unclear D gene. This CDR3 has 14 residues. V was trimmed by 3 bases and J by 3 bases, leaving 12 bases between them. Germline V gene sequence: CDR1 SQVTM, CDR2 ANQGSEA. The CDR3 sequence: CSVDGTRYYNEQFF. The CDR3 region has the DNA TGCAGCGTTGATGGAACGAGGTACTACAATGAGCAGTTCTTC.

The rearrangement uses TRBV4-1 and TRBJ2-7, with 7 nucleotides matching TRBD1. The CDR3 is 15 residues long. The J segment lost 2 bases and the V segment lost 4 bases, leaving 8 bases of the junction unmatched. Germline V lookup: CDR1 MGHRA, CDR2 YSYEKL. CDR3 nucleotides: TGCGCCAGCAGCCCGGGACAGCTTACGACCTACGAGCAGTACTTC. It is translated as CASSPGQLTTYEQYF.

The chain recombines TRBV5-5 with TRBJ2-7; D is undetermined. Trimming stripped 0 bases from V and 2 bases from J, with 9 bases between. The CDR3 length is 14 residues. Per germline, CDR1 SGHKS and CDR2 YYEKEE (reference sequence). CDR3 sequence reads: CASSLGATTYEQYF. The CDR3 nucleotides are TGTGCCAGCAGCTTGGGGGCGACAACCTACGAGCAGTACTTC.

V usage is TRBV4-3 and J usage is TRBJ2-7, with D possibly being TRBD1 (6 bases). This CDR3 is built from 15 residues. CDR1 and CDR2 from the germline V gene are LGHNA and YSLEER. Trimming stripped 4 bases from V and 2 bases from J, with 15 bases between. The CDR3, as DNA: TGCGCCAGCAGCCTTGCCCGGGACATAGCCTACGAGCAGTACTTC. Translation gives CASSLARDIAYEQYF.

The rearrangement joins TRBV7-2 to TRBJ2-1; TRBD2 matches at 7 bases. The CDR3 sequence is 17 residues long. CDR1 is SGHTA and CDR2 is FQGNSA in the germline V gene. The trim removed 2 bases at V and 0 bases at J, leaving 7 bases unmatched. The CDR3 DNA reads as TGTGCCAGCAGCTTATACAGCGGGGTGAGCTCCTACAATGAGCAGTTCTTC. As protein: CASSLYSGVSSYNEQFF.

This chain links TRBV19 with TRBJ2-6, with D possibly TRBD1 on 6 matching bases. CDR3 length equals 19 residues. V gave up 1 base and J gave up 0 bases, with 16 bases separating them. CDR1 is LNHDA, CDR2 SQIVND, per germline (reference sequence). The DNA for the CDR3 is TGTGCCAGTAGTATAGGAGGGGGAGCGATGGCCTCTGGGGCCAACGTCCTGACTTTC. Translation: CASSIGGGAMASGANVLTF.

This clone was recorded only once. The genes are TRBV29-1 and TRBJ1-4; no firm D call. There are 13 residues in the CDR3. Germline V gene sequence: CDR1 SQVTM, CDR2 ANQGSEA. V was pared by 5 bases and J by 7 bases, with 14 bases between. The CDR3 loop is CSVLGSGVEKLFF. CDR3 sequence (DNA): TGCAGCGTTCTCGGTTCCGGGGTTGAAAAACTGTTTTTT. Full variable domain (outside the CDR3, taken from reference TRBV29-1 and TRBJ1-4): SAVISQKPSRDICQRGTSLTIQCQVDSQVTMMFWYRQQPGQSLTLIATANQGSEATYESGFVIDKFPISRPNLTFSTLTVSNMSPEDSSIYLCSVLGSGVEKLFFGSGTQLSVL.

The chain recombines TRBV25-1 with TRBJ2-1; tentatively, D is TRBD1 (6 bases). This CDR3 is 17 amino acids long. Per germline, CDR1 MGHDK and CDR2 SYGVNS. Between the trimmed V and J ends, which lost 4 bases and 2 bases, there was a span of 18 bases. This CDR3 is CASSGPDRWRTYNEQFF. CDR3 nucleotide sequence: TGTGCCAGCAGTGGCCCAGACAGGTGGCGCACCTACAATGAGCAGTTCTTC. Full variable domain (outside the CDR3, taken from reference TRBV25-1 and TRBJ2-1): EADIYQTPRYLVIGTGKKITLECSQTMGHDKMYWYQQDPGMELHLIHYSYGVNSTEKGDLSSESTVSRIRTEHFPLTLESARPSHTSQYLCASSGPDRWRTYNEQFFGPGTRLTVL.